This entry lists 21 T cell receptor beta chains sequenced from one sample in a study of blood T cell repertoires in COVID-19. The protocol was immunoSEQ multiplex PCR, while the TCRdb copy is restricted to in-frame clones and leaves out a portion. The data hold 200,000 to 300,000 clones, with approximately 86% observed a single time. Sequencing used peripheral blood. The receptors here all came from a woman between 25 and 40 years old who had recovered from COVID-19.

The chain has TRBV30 and TRBJ1-1, with D perhaps matching TRBD1 (5 bases). Trimming left V 0 bases short and J 0 bases short, with 14 bases between. CDR3 length: 16 amino acids. The germline V gene has CDR1 GTSNPN and CDR2 SVGIG (reference sequence). CDR3 residues: CAWSVGRAPMNTEAFF. The CDR3 nucleotides are TGTGCCTGGAGTGTTGGCAGGGCACCTATGAACACTGAAGCTTTCTTT.

J is TRBJ2-1 and V is TRBV21-1; the table's D gene call, TRBD2, was not cross checked with the DNA. TRBV21-1 is described as a pseudogene. The CDR3 loop spans 19 amino acids. CDR3 DNA: TGTGCCAGCAGCAAAGAGGGACTAGCGGGGGGGACGCACTACAATGAGCAGTTCTTC. Its protein is CASSKEGLAGGTHYNEQFF.

The chain joins TRBV7-2 to TRBJ2-3; tentatively, D is TRBD1 (5 bases). The CDR3 sequence is 15 residues long. V dropped 1 base and J dropped 2 bases, with 10 bases sitting between them. CDR1 and CDR2 from the germline V gene are SGHTA and FQGNSA. The CDR3 DNA sequence: TGTGCCAGCAGCTTAGTAGTCAGGGCCACAGATACGCAGTATTTT. Encoded protein: CASSLVVRATDTQYF. The variable domain in full, with the rest retrieved from reference TRBV7-2 and TRBJ2-3, is GAGVSQSPSNKVTEKGKDVELRCDPISGHTALYWYRQSLGQGLEFLIYFQGNSAPDKSGLPSDRFSAERTGGSVSTLTIQRTQQEDSAVYLCASSLVVRATDTQYFGPGTRLTVL.

V usage is TRBV3-1 (or the pseudogene TRBV3-2) and J usage is TRBJ2-1; 7 bases line up with TRBD2. The germline V gene has CDR1 LGHDT and CDR2 YNNKEL (reference sequence). V lost 5 bases to trimming and J lost 12 bases; unmatched junction nucleotides: 13. The CDR3 loop spans 14 amino acids. The CDR3 DNA is TGTGCCAGCAGCGCCCCTGGGGGGGTAGCGAGGCAGTTCTTC. Amino acid sequence: CASSAPGGVARQFF.

As DNA, the CDR3 is TGTGCCAGCAGTAGGGGACCGACGCGGGGAAATGAGCAGTTCTTC. Amino acid sequence: CASSRGPTRGNEQFF. The genes are TRBV6-2 or TRBV6-3 and TRBJ2-1, with D possibly matching TRBD2 (6 bases). This CDR3 is built from 15 residues. Germline CDR1 reads MNHEY; CDR2 reads SVGEGT. Trimming removed 5 bases at V and 7 bases at J, with 18 bases between.

This clone showed up just once. This chain uses TRBV4-1 with TRBJ2-3; D is possibly TRBD1 (6 bases). The CDR3 is made up of 16 amino acids. CDR1 and CDR2 from the germline V gene are MGHRA and YSYEKL. The germline V and J ends were trimmed by 0 bases and 5 bases, with 15 bases remaining between them. In DNA form, the CDR3 reads TGCGCCAGCAGCCAAGAAGGTAATGGGGGCAAAGATACGCAGTATTTT. The encoded protein is CASSQEGNGGKDTQYF.

The chain carries TRBV5-1 and TRBJ2-6; tentative D call: TRBD2 (6 bases). Per the germline V gene, CDR1 is SGHRS and CDR2 is YFSETQ. This CDR3 is 17 amino acids long. V lost 0 bases, J lost 1 base, and 11 bases lay in between. Written as DNA, the CDR3 is TGCGCCAGCAGCTTGGATGGAGGGGTATCTGGGGCCAACGTCCTGACTTTC. This gives the protein CASSLDGGVSGANVLTF. The whole variable domain, filled in from reference TRBV5-1 and TRBJ2-6, reads KAGVTQTPRYLIKTRGQQVTLSCSPISGHRSVSWYQQTPGQGLQFLFEYFSETQRNKGNFPGRFSGRQFSNSRSEMNVSTLELGDSALYLCASSLDGGVSGANVLTFGAGSRLTVL.

V and J are TRBV2 and TRBJ1-2, with 7 bases that match TRBD1. Germline CDR1 reads SNHLY; CDR2 reads FYNNEI. This CDR3 contains 13 residues. V was clipped by 7 bases and J by 3 bases; unmatched bases: 5. This chain's CDR3 is CASTGQDYYGYTF. For the CDR3, the DNA is TGTGCCAGCACAGGACAGGACTACTATGGCTACACCTTC.

The chain links TRBV3-1 (or the pseudogene TRBV3-2) to TRBJ1-1; D gene unclear. CDR1 and CDR2 from the germline V gene are LGHDT and YNNKEL (reference sequence). The CDR3 consists of 15 residues. Trimming left V 0 bases short and J 6 bases short, with 14 bases between. CDR3: CASSQERHAVAEAFF. The CDR3 DNA is TGTGCCAGCAGCCAAGAGAGGCATGCAGTGGCTGAAGCTTTCTTT.

The chain uses TRBV7-9 and TRBJ2-5, with D possibly matching TRBD2 (6 bases). Germline V CDR1 and CDR2: SEHNR, FQNEAQ (reference sequence). V was shortened by 2 bases and J by 5 bases, with 12 bases between the two germline ends. The CDR3 is 14 amino acids. For the CDR3, the DNA is TGTGCCAGCAGCTTATCCTTTCGGGAGGAGACCCAGTACTTC. Its translation: CASSLSFREETQYF.

This clone was observed a single time. This chain links TRBV18 with TRBJ1-1; 7 bases are a match to TRBD1. Germline lookup yields CDR1 KGHSH and CDR2 LQKENI. V shed 3 bases and J 1 base; nucleotides not matched to a gene: 5. This CDR3 is built from 15 residues. CDR3 DNA sequence: TGTGCCAGCTCACCTCAACAGGGGACGAACACTGAAGCTTTCTTT. Translation: CASSPQQGTNTEAFF.

The CDR3 spells CASSPGAGQLIYEQYF. CDR3 DNA: TGTGCCAGCAGCCCAGGGGCGGGACAGCTGATATACGAGCAGTACTTC. This chain connects TRBV7-9 to TRBJ2-7; a weak D match, TRBD1 (7 bases). V dropped 5 bases and J dropped 4 bases, with 21 bases sitting between them. Germline V gene data show CDR1 as SEHNR and CDR2 as FQNEAQ (reference sequence). The CDR3 extends over 16 amino acids.

CDR3 sequence: CASSLVGTAPGAFF. The CDR3 DNA follows: TGCGCCAGCAGCTTGGTCGGGACAGCACCTGGAGCTTTCTTT. V gene TRBV5-1 combines with J gene TRBJ1-1; 7 bases map to TRBD1. The trim removed 0 bases at V and 10 bases at J, leaving 9 bases unmatched. The length of the CDR3 is 14 residues. The germline CDR1 and CDR2 sequences are SGHRS and YFSETQ.

This chain connects TRBV6-6 to TRBJ1-1; D not resolved. Trimming stripped 2 bases from V and 3 bases from J, with 16 bases between. The CDR3 loop spans 16 amino acids. Germline CDR1 is MNHNY and CDR2 is SVGAGI (reference sequence). CDR3 in amino acids: CASSYPPVRLDTEAFF. The CDR3 DNA sequence: TGTGCCAGCAGTTACCCGCCAGTGAGGCTGGACACTGAAGCTTTCTTT.

V and J are TRBV7-9 and TRBJ2-7; 8 positions agree with TRBD2. V shed 3 bases, J shed 5 bases, and the junction held 12 bases outside the gene matches. Looked up from germline, CDR1 is SEHNR and CDR2 is FQNEAQ (reference sequence). This CDR3 comprises 16 residues. The CDR3 protein is CASSFPWGGGLHEQYF. In DNA form, the CDR3 reads TGTGCCAGCAGCTTCCCCTGGGGCGGGGGGCTCCACGAGCAGTACTTC.

This clone showed up just a few times. This chain connects TRBV14 to TRBJ1-2, with D tentatively TRBD1 (5 bases). The CDR3 has 14 amino acids. Germline CDR1 and CDR2: SGHDN and FVKESK. Between the trimmed V and J ends, which lost 4 bases and 6 bases, there was a span of 15 bases. DNA of the CDR3: TGTGCCAGCAGCCCCCAAATCGCGGGGGATGGCTACACCTTC. Encoded protein: CASSPQIAGDGYTF.

The chain's CDR3 is CAWSVKRTSGATDTQYF. CDR3 in DNA: TGTGCCTGGAGTGTGAAGAGGACTAGCGGGGCCACAGATACGCAGTATTTT. This rearrangement joins TRBV30 to TRBJ2-3; 12 nucleotides agree with TRBD2. The trim removed 0 bases at V and 2 bases at J, leaving 6 bases unmatched. The CDR3 contains 17 residues. CDR1 is GTSNPN and CDR2 is SVGIG in the germline V gene (reference sequence).

The chain uses TRBV7-6 and TRBJ2-7, with D unresolved. The CDR3 runs to 14 residues. Per the germline V gene, CDR1 is SGHVS and CDR2 is FNYEAQ. V was trimmed by 5 bases and J by 2 bases, leaving 13 bases between them. CDR3 bases: TGTGCCAGCAGCCCCGGGTCACCAACCTACGAGCAGTACTTC. This translates into CASSPGSPTYEQYF. Drawing the rest from reference TRBV7-6 and TRBJ2-7, the complete variable domain is GAGVSQSPRYKVTKRGQDVALRCDPISGHVSLYWYRQALGQGPEFLTYFNYEAQQDKSGLPNDRFSAERPEGSISTLTIQRTEQRDSAMYRCASSPGSPTYEQYFGPGTRLTVT.

This clone was detected only once. V gene TRBV10-1 combines with J gene TRBJ2-2; perhaps TRBD1 as D (6 bases). CDR3 length: 13 residues. Between the trimmed V and J ends, which lost 3 bases and 8 bases, there was a span of 10 bases. Germline V lookup: CDR1 WNHNN, CDR2 SYGVQD (reference sequence). CDR3 in DNA: TGCGCCAGCAGTGAAGGGACACCAGGGGAGCTGTTTTTT. As protein: CASSEGTPGELFF.

This clone was seen just once. This chain connects TRBV12-5 to TRBJ2-7; D possibly corresponds to TRBD2 (6 bases). This CDR3 spans 13 amino acids. Trimming took off 6 bases at V and 2 bases at J, with 11 bases between the two ends. Germline CDR1 is LGHNT and CDR2 is FRNRAP. CDR3 nucleotide sequence: TGTGCTAGTGGACCCGGGGGTGCCTACGAGCAGTACTTC. Translating it yields CASGPGGAYEQYF.

This CDR3 is CASSSLSGAAYNEQFF. As DNA, the CDR3 is TGTGCCAGCAGTTCTCTCAGCGGGGCGGCCTACAATGAGCAGTTCTTC. The rearrangement joins TRBV27 to TRBJ2-1, with TRBD2 identical over 7 bases. V was pared by 4 bases and J by 2 bases, with 8 bases of the junction left unmatched. Germline V gene sequence: CDR1 MNHEY, CDR2 SMNVEV (reference sequence). The CDR3 extends over 16 amino acids.